A few counts support the clone carrying this TCR beta chain. Its antigen is not known. The sample is drawn from a study of T-cell reconstitution after alpha-beta-depleted transplantation in children. A library of TCRbeta sequences, prepared with unique molecular identifiers, was generated. TCRdb used MiXCR to reprocess the PCR reads, holding one entry per CDR3 protein. The table records 700,000 to 950,000 distinct CDR3 sequences, approximately 15% of them present only once. The V and J ends lost 3 bases and 4 bases, in that order; junction bases with no gene match: 6. The V gene's germline CDR1 is SGDLS and CDR2 YYNGEE. This CDR3 is built from 14 residues. Findings and caveats of the study: Reported findings indicate that, about two months after transplant, alpha-beta T cells came from several hundred expanded clones, which were derived from non-depleted graft cells. It was newly produced T cells that mostly accounted for T-cell counts and diversity one year after transplant. Some patients' high day-60 TCRbeta diversity was attributed to recipient cells surviving conditioning.

V and J are TRBV9 and TRBJ1-2, with 7 nucleotides matching TRBD1. The sequence was obtained from a male patient younger than 18 who had a stem cell transplant for acute lymphoblastic leukemia, so the T cells may come from the graft donor. This specimen consisted of PBMCs, mostly from graft donor cells, obtained 360 days after TCRalphabeta/CD19-depleted stem cell transplant. CDR3 sequence: CASSGTGQTYGYTF. The CDR3 DNA is TGTGCCAGCAGCGGAACGGGACAGACCTATGGCTACACCTTC.